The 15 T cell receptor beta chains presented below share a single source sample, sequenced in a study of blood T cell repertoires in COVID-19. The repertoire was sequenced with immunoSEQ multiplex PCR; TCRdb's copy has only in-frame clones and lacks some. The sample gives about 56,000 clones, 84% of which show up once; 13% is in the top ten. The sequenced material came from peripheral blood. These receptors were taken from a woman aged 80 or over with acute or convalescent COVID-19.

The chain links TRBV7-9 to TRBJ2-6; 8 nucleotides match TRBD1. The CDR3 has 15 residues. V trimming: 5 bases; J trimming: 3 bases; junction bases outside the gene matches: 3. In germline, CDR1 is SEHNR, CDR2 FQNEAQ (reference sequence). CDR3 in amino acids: CASSQTGGGANVLTF. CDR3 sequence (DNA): TGTGCCAGCAGCCAAACAGGGGGTGGGGCCAACGTCCTGACTTTC.

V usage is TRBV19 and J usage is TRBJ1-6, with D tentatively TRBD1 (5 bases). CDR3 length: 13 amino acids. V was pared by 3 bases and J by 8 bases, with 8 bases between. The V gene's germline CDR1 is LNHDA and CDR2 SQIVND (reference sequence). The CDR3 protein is CASSILGDSPLHF. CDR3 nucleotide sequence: TGTGCCAGTAGTATTTTAGGGGATTCACCCCTCCACTTT.

CDR3 in DNA: TGTGCCAGCAGCTTAGGTCGGGGGGCTATTAATGAAAAACTGTTTTTT. It translates to CASSLGRGAINEKLFF. The chain links TRBV7-8 to TRBJ1-4, with a tentative D call TRBD1 (6 bases). Trimming cost V 1 base and J 4 bases, with 13 bases left between them. In germline, CDR1 is SGHVS, CDR2 FQNEAQ. The CDR3 is 16 residues long.

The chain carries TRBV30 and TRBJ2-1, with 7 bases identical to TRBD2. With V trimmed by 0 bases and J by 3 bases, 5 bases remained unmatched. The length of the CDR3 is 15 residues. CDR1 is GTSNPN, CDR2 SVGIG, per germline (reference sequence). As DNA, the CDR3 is TGTGCCTGGAGTGTCGGGGGGAGACACTACAATGAGCAGTTCTTC. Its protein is CAWSVGGRHYNEQFF. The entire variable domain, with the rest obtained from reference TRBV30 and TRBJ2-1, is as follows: SQTIHQWPATLVQPVGSPLSLECTVEGTSNPNLYWYRQAAGRGLQLLFYSVGIGQISSEVPQNLSASRPQDRQFILSSKKLLLSDSGFYLCAWSVGGRHYNEQFFGPGTRLTVL.

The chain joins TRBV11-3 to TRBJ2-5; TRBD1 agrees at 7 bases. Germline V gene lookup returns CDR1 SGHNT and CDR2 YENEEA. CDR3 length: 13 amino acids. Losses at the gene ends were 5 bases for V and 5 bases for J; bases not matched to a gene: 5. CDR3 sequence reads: CASSALQGETQYF. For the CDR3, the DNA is TGTGCCAGCAGCGCCTTACAGGGGGAGACCCAGTACTTC.

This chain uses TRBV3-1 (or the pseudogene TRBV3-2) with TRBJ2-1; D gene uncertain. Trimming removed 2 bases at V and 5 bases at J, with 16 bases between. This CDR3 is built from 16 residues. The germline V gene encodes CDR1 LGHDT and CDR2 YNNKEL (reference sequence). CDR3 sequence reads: CASSQRFGSLNNEQFF. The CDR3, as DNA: TGTGCCAGCAGCCAAAGGTTCGGGTCACTAAACAATGAGCAGTTCTTC.

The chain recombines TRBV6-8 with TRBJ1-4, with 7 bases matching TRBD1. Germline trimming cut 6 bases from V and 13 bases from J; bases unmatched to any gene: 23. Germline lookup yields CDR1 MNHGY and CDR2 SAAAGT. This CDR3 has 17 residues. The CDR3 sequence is CASSRPHSYRGEGRLFF. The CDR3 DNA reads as TGTGCCAGCAGCCGCCCCCACTCATACAGGGGCGAAGGGAGACTGTTTTTT.

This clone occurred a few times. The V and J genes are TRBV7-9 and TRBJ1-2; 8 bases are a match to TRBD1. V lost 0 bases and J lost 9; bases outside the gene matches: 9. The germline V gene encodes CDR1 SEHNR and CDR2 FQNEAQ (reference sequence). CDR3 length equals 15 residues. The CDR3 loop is CASSLAATGVLRYTF. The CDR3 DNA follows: TGTGCCAGCAGCTTAGCTGCGACAGGGGTTCTACGCTACACCTTC.

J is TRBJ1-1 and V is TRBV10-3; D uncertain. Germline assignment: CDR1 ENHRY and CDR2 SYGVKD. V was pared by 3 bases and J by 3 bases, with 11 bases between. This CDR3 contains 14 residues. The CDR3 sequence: CAISDVGSDTEAFF. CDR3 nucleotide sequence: TGTGCCATCAGTGACGTGGGCTCGGACACTGAAGCTTTCTTT.

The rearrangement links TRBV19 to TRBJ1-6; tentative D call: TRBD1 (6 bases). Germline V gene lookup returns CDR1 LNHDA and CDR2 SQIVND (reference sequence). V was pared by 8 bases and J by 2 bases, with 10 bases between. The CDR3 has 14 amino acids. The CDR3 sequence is CASSTGTYNSPLHF. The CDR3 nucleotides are TGTGCCAGTTCTACAGGGACCTATAATTCACCCCTCCACTTT.

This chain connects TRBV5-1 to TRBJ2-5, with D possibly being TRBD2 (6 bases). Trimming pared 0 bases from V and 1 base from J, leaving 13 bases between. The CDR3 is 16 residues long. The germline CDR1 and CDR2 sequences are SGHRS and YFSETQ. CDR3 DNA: TGCGCCAGCAGCTTGGCGGGCGGGGCAATCCAAGAGACCCAGTACTTC. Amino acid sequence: CASSLAGGAIQETQYF.

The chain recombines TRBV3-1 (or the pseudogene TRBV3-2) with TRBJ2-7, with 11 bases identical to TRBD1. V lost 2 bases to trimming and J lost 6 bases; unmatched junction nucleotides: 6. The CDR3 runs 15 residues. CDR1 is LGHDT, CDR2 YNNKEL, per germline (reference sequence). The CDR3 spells CASSQPGTGGIEQYF. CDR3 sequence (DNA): TGTGCCAGCAGCCAACCTGGGACAGGGGGTATCGAGCAGTACTTC.

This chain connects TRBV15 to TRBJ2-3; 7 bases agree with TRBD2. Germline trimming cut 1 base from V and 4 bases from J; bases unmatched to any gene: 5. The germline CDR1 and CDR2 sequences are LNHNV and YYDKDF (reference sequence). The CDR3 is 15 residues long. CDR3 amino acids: CATSRALGGADTQYF. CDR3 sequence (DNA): TGTGCCACCAGCAGAGCTCTTGGGGGGGCAGATACGCAGTATTTT.

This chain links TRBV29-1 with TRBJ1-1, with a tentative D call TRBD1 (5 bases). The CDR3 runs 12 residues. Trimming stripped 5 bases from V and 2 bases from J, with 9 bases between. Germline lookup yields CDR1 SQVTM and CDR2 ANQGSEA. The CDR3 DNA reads TGCAGCGTTCGACAGCGAAACACTGAAGCTTTCTTT. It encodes CSVRQRNTEAFF.

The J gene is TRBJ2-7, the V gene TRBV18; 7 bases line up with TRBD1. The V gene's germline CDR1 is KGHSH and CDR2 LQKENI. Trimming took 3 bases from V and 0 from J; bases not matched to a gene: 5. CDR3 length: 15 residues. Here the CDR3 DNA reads TGTGCCAGCTCACCTGACAGGGTCAACTCCTACGAGCAGTACTTC. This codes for CASSPDRVNSYEQYF. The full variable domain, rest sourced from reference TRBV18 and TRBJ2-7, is NAGVMQNPRHLVRRRGQEARLRCSPMKGHSHVYWYRQLPEEGLKFMVYLQKENIIDESGMPKERFSAEFPKEGPSILRIQQVVRGDSAAYFCASSPDRVNSYEQYFGPGTRLTVT.